This T cell receptor (beta chain) appears in the sequencing data of a study of blood T cell repertoires in COVID-19. As for the study in general: Italy, Spain and the United States were the sources of the convalescent and acute COVID-19 samples.

V shed 3 bases and J shed 1 base, with 6 bases lying between them. This CDR3 is 13 amino acids long. Germline loops: CDR1 SGHNT, CDR2 YENEEA. In its sample, this clone was seen a few times. Per the original methods: Amplification of reference gene primers was used by the study to estimate nucleated cell counts. This table comes from immunoSEQ multiplex PCR, and its TCRdb copy is limited to in-frame clones, with some not included. The V and J calls and clone size are taken from that table; D and trimming were inferred from the DNA. The table lists about 39,000 clones, around 96% of them singletons. The source material was peripheral blood. The sequence was collected from a human donor with active COVID-19. The donor label of this sample is uncertain. V and J are TRBV11-3 and TRBJ2-5; D is ambiguous. CDR3 DNA: TGTGCCAGCAGCTTCACAGTCCAAGAGACCCAGTACTTC. Translated: CASSFTVQETQYF.